This T cell receptor beta chain was recorded in a study of kidney transplant recipient with SARS-CoV-2 infection (dated by TCRdb to the early 2020s). This clonotype was found many times. No cognate antigen has been identified for it. It has no much larger one-base neighbor in the sample; base qualities were not kept. This specimen's time point label, per the study, means: pre-pandemic baseline sample and day 111 after first positive SARS-CoV-2 test. The run used an Illumina MiSeq. Profiling of the peripheral T cell repertoire targeted human TCRbeta genes. As for the authors' bioinformatics: Beta-binomial modelling was applied to test for differential clonotype abundance so that variability over time was accounted for. Expanded clonotypes were checked against the ImmuneCODE reference database of SARS-CoV-2-associated TCRs and mapped to regions of the viral genome. Additional repertoire analyses examined TRBV gene usage, CDR3 length, CDR3 amino acid overlap between time points, distributions of clonotype abundance, and Jaccard similarity. TCRdb cleaned the public reads at Q25 with fastp, built clones with MiXCR and kept in-frame beta chains. CDR3 protein duplicates are merged, each entry listing the most common genes and DNA. TCRdb's processing, not the authors', yielded these V and J calls. The sample records under 300,000 distinct CDR3 sequences, more than 25% of which are singletons. Jointly, the top ten make up about 7% of the sample.

CDR1 SEHNR and CDR2 FQNEAQ were looked up in the germline V gene (reference sequence). Measured from the cysteine to the phenylalanine, the CDR3 is 12 residues long. The sequence is cut down to CDR3 DNA, 36 bases in frame from base 1. The V end loses 1 base and the J end loses 8 bases, and a stretch of 6 bases separates them. Source: a blood sample, taken at baseline and on day 111 from a kidney transplant recipient. The chain couples TRBV7-9 to TRBJ2-1; matching of 5 bases hints at TRBD2 as the D gene. The source of this sequence is a young adult male patient who had COVID-19 and was a kidney transplant recipient. Some T cells may derive from the graft donor when a transplant has been performed. The CDR3 loop reads CASSLVGDEQFF. The DNA is as follows: TGTGCCAGCAGCTTAGTCGGGGATGAGCAGTTCTTC.